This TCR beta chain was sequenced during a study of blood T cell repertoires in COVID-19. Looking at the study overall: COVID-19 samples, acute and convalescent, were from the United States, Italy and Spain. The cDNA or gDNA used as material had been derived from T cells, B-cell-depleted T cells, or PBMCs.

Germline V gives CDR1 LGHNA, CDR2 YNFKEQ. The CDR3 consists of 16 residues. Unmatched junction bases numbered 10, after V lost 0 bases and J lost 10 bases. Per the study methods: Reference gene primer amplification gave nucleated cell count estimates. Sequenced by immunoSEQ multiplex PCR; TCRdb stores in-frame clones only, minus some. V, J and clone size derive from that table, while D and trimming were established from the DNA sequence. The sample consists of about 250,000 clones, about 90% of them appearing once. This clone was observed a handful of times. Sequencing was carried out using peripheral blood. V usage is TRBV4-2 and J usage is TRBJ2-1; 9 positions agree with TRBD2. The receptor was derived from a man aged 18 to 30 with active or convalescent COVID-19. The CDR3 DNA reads TGTGCCAGCAGCCAAGAAAATAGCGGGGGACCGCAGGAGCAGTTCTTC. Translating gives CASSQENSGGPQEQFF.